The 21 T cell receptor beta chains below were found in one sample sequenced in a study of blood T cell repertoires in COVID-19. Clones were read by immunoSEQ multiplex PCR, and TCRdb kept only the in-frame ones, dropping some. The sample lists 140,000 to 150,000 clones, 80% to 85% occurring once. Sequencing used peripheral blood. The receptors derive from a man aged 30 to 45 with COVID-19, enrolled during active disease.

This chain uses TRBV18 with TRBJ1-2, with a possible D match to TRBD1 (6 bases). This CDR3 region has 15 residues. V shed 2 bases and J shed 4 bases, with 14 bases lying between them. Germline CDR1 KGHSH, CDR2 LQKENI. The DNA for the CDR3 is TGTGCCAGCTCACCAATTTCAACAGGGACCTATGGCTACACCTTC. Amino acid sequence: CASSPISTGTYGYTF. Full variable domain (outside the CDR3, taken from reference TRBV18 and TRBJ1-2): NAGVMQNPRHLVRRRGQEARLRCSPMKGHSHVYWYRQLPEEGLKFMVYLQKENIIDESGMPKERFSAEFPKEGPSILRIQQVVRGDSAAYFCASSPISTGTYGYTFGSGTRLTVV.

The gene calls are TRBV6-1 and TRBJ1-1, with D perhaps matching TRBD1 (6 bases). This CDR3 has 13 residues. V lost 2 bases to trimming and J lost 11 bases, with 15 bases between them. Germline V gene sequence: CDR1 MNHNS, CDR2 SASEGT. CDR3 bases: TGTGCCAGCAGTGAATCAACAGGGCTAGAGGCTTTCTTT. Translating gives CASSESTGLEAFF.

J is TRBJ1-2 and V is TRBV14, with D possibly matching TRBD1 (5 bases). CDR1 and CDR2 (germline): SGHDN, FVKESK. The CDR3 runs to 15 residues. The V and J ends lost 4 bases and 7 bases respectively, with 19 bases between them. DNA of the CDR3: TGTGCCAGCAGCCTATTACAGGAAGCCCACTCTGGCTACACCTTC. It specifies CASSLLQEAHSGYTF.

The chain has TRBV15 and TRBJ2-7; weak D call: TRBD2 (5 bases). The germline V and J ends were trimmed by 0 bases and 0 bases, with 12 bases remaining between them. The germline gives CDR1 LNHNV, CDR2 YYDKDF (reference sequence). This CDR3 region has 16 residues. The CDR3 nucleotides read TGTGCCACCAGCAGAGATCCGGGAACACGCTCCTACGAGCAGTACTTC. Translated: CATSRDPGTRSYEQYF.

This chain links TRBV20-1 with TRBJ2-1; TRBD2 matches 9 bases. The CDR3 is 15 residues long. The ends lost 3 bases at V and 4 bases at J; junction bases unmatched: 7. Germline CDR1 DFQATT, CDR2 SNEGSKA (reference sequence). The CDR3 sequence is CSASAREGWYNEQFF. CDR3 nucleotides: TGCAGTGCTAGTGCGCGGGAGGGCTGGTACAATGAGCAGTTCTTC.

This chain's CDR3 is CASSLQGETEAFF. The CDR3 bases are TGTGCCAGCAGCTTGCAGGGTGAAACTGAAGCTTTCTTT. This sequence joins TRBV7-9 and TRBJ1-1, with D possibly matching TRBD1 (5 bases). CDR3 length equals 13 residues. V lost 3 bases and J 5 bases, leaving 10 bases between the germline ends. Germline CDR1 SEHNR, CDR2 FQNEAQ (reference sequence). Filled out from reference TRBV7-9 and TRBJ1-1, the complete variable domain reads DTGVSQNPRHKITKRGQNVTFRCDPISEHNRLYWYRQTLGQGPEFLTYFQNEAQLEKSRLLSDRFSAERPKGSFSTLEIQRTEQGDSAMYLCASSLQGETEAFFGQGTRLTVV.

The V and J genes are TRBV5-1 and TRBJ1-2; TRBD1 matches 8 bases. CDR1 and CDR2 from the germline V gene are SGHRS and YFSETQ. The CDR3 is 14 amino acids. J gave up 8 bases and V 3 bases, and 9 bases lay outside the gene matches. This CDR3 reads CASSWGQASEGYTF. Written as DNA, the CDR3 is TGCGCCAGCAGCTGGGGACAGGCCTCGGAAGGCTACACCTTC.

The J gene is TRBJ2-2, the V gene TRBV27; 9 nucleotides match TRBD2. Germline V lookup: CDR1 MNHEY, CDR2 SMNVEV (reference sequence). With 6 bases clipped from V and 8 bases from J, the junction kept 10 bases outside the gene matches. This CDR3 is 15 amino acids long. The CDR3, as DNA: TGTGCCAGCAGCCGGACTAGCGAGGCCATAGGGGAGCTGTTTTTT. As protein: CASSRTSEAIGELFF.

The chain carries TRBV10-3 and TRBJ1-2; 9 bases are shared with TRBD1. J lost 7 bases, V lost 3 bases, and 9 bases had no gene match. Germline values: CDR1 ENHRY, CDR2 SYGVKD. The CDR3 loop spans 15 amino acids. The CDR3 loop reads CAISDIRDRDFGYTF. The CDR3 DNA follows: TGTGCCATCAGTGACATCCGGGACAGGGATTTTGGCTACACCTTC.

This clone is termed medium-sized (0.01 to 0.1%). The V gene is TRBV19, the J gene TRBJ2-1, with 13 bases aligning to TRBD2. J gave up 13 bases and V 5 bases, and 5 bases lay outside the gene matches. Germline V gene lookup returns CDR1 LNHDA and CDR2 SQIVND (reference sequence). The CDR3 is 13 residues long. The DNA for the CDR3 is TGTGCCAGTAGTGCTGGGACTAGCGGGACTCAGTTCTTC. It yields the protein CASSAGTSGTQFF. Combining the CDR3 with reference TRBV19 and TRBJ2-1 gives the whole variable domain DGGITQSPKYLFRKEGQNVTLSCEQNLNHDAMYWYRQDPGQGLRLIYYSQIVNDFQKGDIAEGYSVSREKKESFPLTVTSAQKNPTAFYLCASSAGTSGTQFFGPGTRLTVL.

This chain links TRBV24-1 with TRBJ1-5; 9 nucleotides agree with TRBD1. The CDR3 has 16 residues. The V and J ends lost 3 bases and 0 bases, in that order; junction bases with no gene match: 2. CDR1 KGHDR and CDR2 SFDVKD come from the germline V gene. CDR3 amino acids: CATSDRQGDSNQPQHF. The CDR3 DNA follows: TGTGCCACCAGTGATAGACAGGGGGATAGCAATCAGCCCCAGCATTTT.

This chain uses TRBV12-3 or TRBV12-4 with TRBJ1-2; tentative D call: TRBD1 (6 bases). The CDR3 extends over 13 amino acids. Trimming removed 7 bases from V and 4 bases from J, with 13 bases in between. The CDR3 is CASTLGAVYGYTF. CDR3 sequence (DNA): TGTGCCAGCACCCTGGGGGCGGTCTATGGCTACACCTTC.

V usage is TRBV9 and J usage is TRBJ2-1; 16 bases fit TRBD2. Germline CDR1 SGDLS, CDR2 YYNGEE. The CDR3 runs to 19 residues. V shed 4 bases and J 1 base; nucleotides not matched to a gene: 8. The CDR3 DNA reads TGTGCCAGCAGCCGTCCGGGACTAGCGGGAGGGGGGTCCTACAATGAGCAGTTCTTC. Translating gives CASSRPGLAGGGSYNEQFF.

V usage is TRBV30 and J usage is TRBJ1-5, with D tentatively TRBD1 (6 bases). Germline CDR1 is GTSNPN and CDR2 is SVGIG (reference sequence). Trimming took 7 bases from V and 0 from J, leaving 10 bases between them. This CDR3 is built from 13 residues. Here the CDR3 DNA reads TGTGCCTTGACAGGTGATAGCAATCAGCCCCAGCATTTT. It is translated as CALTGDSNQPQHF. Looking up the rest from reference TRBV30 and TRBJ1-5 gives the full variable domain: SQTIHQWPATLVQPVGSPLSLECTVEGTSNPNLYWYRQAAGRGLQLLFYSVGIGQISSEVPQNLSASRPQDRQFILSSKKLLLSDSGFYLCALTGDSNQPQHFGDGTRLSIL.

This sequence joins TRBV5-6 and TRBJ2-1; 7 bases are shared with TRBD1. The germline V gene has CDR1 SGHDT and CDR2 YYEEEE. CDR3 size: 15 residues. Germline trimming cut 2 bases from V and 7 bases from J; bases unmatched to any gene: 9. CDR3 loop: CASSFTGTVANEQFF. The CDR3 DNA reads TGTGCCAGCAGCTTCACCGGGACAGTCGCAAATGAGCAGTTCTTC.

The CDR3: CASSIAQESYGYTF. DNA for the CDR3: TGTGCCAGCAGTATTGCCCAGGAAAGCTATGGCTACACCTTC. This chain joins TRBV28 and TRBJ1-2, with unresolved D. The CDR3 loop spans 14 amino acids. The V gene lost 5 bases and the J gene lost 4 bases, with 14 bases spanning the gap. Germline V gives CDR1 MDHEN, CDR2 SYDVKM.

The CDR3 bases are TGTGCCAGCAGCCTCCCCTCGGGGGCGGGAGCAGATACGCAGTATTTT. Translating it yields CASSLPSGAGADTQYF. This chain joins TRBV5-5 and TRBJ2-3, with D possibly TRBD2 on 7 matching bases. There are 16 residues in the CDR3. The V gene's germline CDR1 is SGHKS and CDR2 YYEKEE (reference sequence). Trimming pared 4 bases from V and 4 bases from J, leaving 19 bases between.

The chain is built from TRBV7-9 and TRBJ1-1; D is uncertain. The CDR3 has 13 amino acids. Germline loops: CDR1 SEHNR, CDR2 FQNEAQ (reference sequence). The V and J ends lost 4 bases and 1 base respectively, with 7 bases between them. CDR3 loop: CASSSGANTEAFF. CDR3 nucleotides: TGTGCCAGCAGCTCCGGAGCGAACACTGAAGCTTTCTTT. The whole variable domain, filled in from reference TRBV7-9 and TRBJ1-1, reads DTGVSQNPRHKITKRGQNVTFRCDPISEHNRLYWYRQTLGQGPEFLTYFQNEAQLEKSRLLSDRFSAERPKGSFSTLEIQRTEQGDSAMYLCASSSGANTEAFFGQGTRLTVV.

The rearrangement joins TRBV19 to TRBJ2-1, with 10 bases that match TRBD2. Germline values: CDR1 LNHDA, CDR2 SQIVND (reference sequence). Trimming at V came to 5 bases and at J to 4 bases, leaving 8 bases not matched to a gene. CDR3 length: 16 residues. The CDR3 protein is CASSPYLAGAYNEQFF. The CDR3 coding sequence is TGTGCCAGTAGTCCTTACCTAGCGGGGGCTTACAATGAGCAGTTCTTC.

The V gene is TRBV14, the J gene TRBJ1-2, with TRBD1 matching over 11 bases. Germline V gives CDR1 SGHDN, CDR2 FVKESK. This CDR3 is 15 amino acids long. V gave up 3 bases and J gave up 6 bases; unmatched junction bases: 6. The CDR3 region has the DNA TGTGCCAGCAGCCATGAAGGACAGGGGGCGGATGGCTACACCTTC. Translation: CASSHEGQGADGYTF.

The chain has TRBV4-1 and TRBJ1-5; the D gene is possibly TRBD1 (6 bases). The V end was cut by 4 bases, the J end by 8 bases, with 15 bases between. In germline, CDR1 is MGHRA, CDR2 YSYEKL. CDR3 length equals 14 residues. CDR3 DNA: TGCGCCAGCAGCCCAGCCGGGGGGGCTGAGCCCCAGCATTTT. Translated: CASSPAGGAEPQHF.